Listed below are T cell receptor beta chains from one sample, sequenced in a study of cytomegalovirus exposure and HLA in healthy donors. TCRdb's copy holds only in-frame clones and misses some; the assay was immunoSEQ multiplex PCR. Among over 65,000 clones listed, about 80% were seen once. Sequences were obtained from PBMCs. These receptors were taken from a woman aged 40 to 55 in good health and CMV-seronegative. The CDR3 runs from the conserved cysteine through the conserved F or W. Fields, in order: CDR3 DNA, CDR3 protein, clone size, V gene, J gene, D gene. The D gene is left open where the match is weak. For some rows the clone size is stated as once, few or many, or as a class when expanded; others skip it.

TGTGCCAGCTCAGACACCTCTGGGACAGATACGCAGTATTTT	CASSDTSGTDTQYF	NA	TRBV18	TRBJ2-3	NA
TGCAGCGTGTGTGGACAGGGAAGCAATCAGCCCCAGCATTTT	CSVCGQGSNQPQHF	NA	TRBV29-1	TRBJ1-5	TRBD1
TGTGCCAGCATCTATGACAGGGCAAGCTATGGCTACACCTTC	CASIYDRASYGYTF	NA	TRBV2	TRBJ1-2	TRBD1
TGTGCCAGCAGCTCCATTACAGGGGAAGCTTTCTTT	CASSSITGEAFF	NA	TRBV7-3	TRBJ1-1	NA
TGCGCCAGCAGCGCGACTAGCGGGAGGGCCATCAATACGCAGTATTTT	CASSATSGRAINTQYF	NA	TRBV4-1	TRBJ2-3	TRBD2
TGTGCCAGCAGCGTAGAAGCAGGGCCCACCAAAAACATTCAGTACTTC	CASSVEAGPTKNIQYF	NA	TRBV9	TRBJ2-4	NA
TGTGCCAGCAGCTCGTACAGGGGCCCAGATACGCAGTATTTT	CASSSYRGPDTQYF	NA	TRBV5-8	TRBJ2-3	TRBD1
TGTGCCAGCAGCCAAAACACAGGGGGCGCGGCAGATACGCAGTATTTT	CASSQNTGGAADTQYF	NA	TRBV4-2	TRBJ2-3	TRBD1
TGTGCCAGCAGTGACGAGGCAGGGAGCACAGATACGCAGTATTTT	CASSDEAGSTDTQYF	NA	TRBV6-4	TRBJ2-3	NA
TGTGCCAGCAGTGAGTTCGGACAGAGCTATGAAAAACTGTTTTTT	CASSEFGQSYEKLFF	NA	TRBV6-1	TRBJ1-4	NA
TGTGCCAGCAGTGAACAGTGGCTAGCGGGAGTAAATGAGCAGTTCTTC	CASSEQWLAGVNEQFF	NA	TRBV6-1	TRBJ2-1	TRBD2
TGCGCCAGCAGCTTTGATACAGGGTCCGTGACTAATGAAAAACTGTTTTTT	CASSFDTGSVTNEKLFF	NA	TRBV5-1	TRBJ1-4	NA
TGTGCCAGCAGCCCACTTCCGGGACAGGTCTACTCTGGGGCCAACGTCCTGACTTTC	CASSPLPGQVYSGANVLTF	few	TRBV7-3	TRBJ2-6	TRBD1
TGCGCCAGCAGCCAAGATGGGGACACTGCTGGGGCCAACGTCCTGACTTTC	CASSQDGDTAGANVLTF	NA	TRBV4-3	TRBJ2-6	NA
TGTGCCAGCAGCTTTATTGAGCTGAGCACCGGGGAGCTGTTTTTT	CASSFIELSTGELFF	NA	TRBV5-4	TRBJ2-2	NA
TGTGCCAGCAGCAGGGCCCAGGGTGAAAAACTGTTTTTT	CASSRAQGEKLFF	NA	TRBV9	TRBJ1-4	NA
TGTGCCAGCAGGGGAGGGTACGAGCAGTACTTC	CASRGGYEQYF	NA	TRBV28	TRBJ2-7	TRBD2
TGCGCCAGCAGCGTCGGACAGCTCGAGCCCGCGAACAATGAGCAGTTCTTC	CASSVGQLEPANNEQFF	few	TRBV4-1	TRBJ2-1	NA
TGTGCCAGTAGTCCTCAGGGAAAATCAACTGGCTACACCTTC	CASSPQGKSTGYTF	NA	TRBV19	TRBJ1-2	NA
TGTGCCAGCAGTGGCGAGCGGTCCTACACAGATACGCAGTATTTT	CASSGERSYTDTQYF	NA	TRBV6-1	TRBJ2-3	NA
TGTGCCAGCAGCTCGGGGGGGACAGGGAAAACCGGGGAGCTGTTTTTT	CASSSGGTGKTGELFF	few	TRBV11-3	TRBJ2-2	NA
TGTGCCAGCAGCCTGGTGGGGGGGCGAGGCTACACCTTC	CASSLVGGRGYTF	NA	TRBV5-4	TRBJ1-2	NA
TGTGCCACAAATCGGGGGTCCTACAATGAGCAGTTCTTC	CATNRGSYNEQFF	NA	TRBV27	TRBJ2-1	NA
TGTGCCACCAGCGGCTATTCGGGACAGTCCTACGAGCAGTACTTC	CATSGYSGQSYEQYF	NA	TRBV15	TRBJ2-7	TRBD1
TGTGCCAGCAGCGGACGACAGGGGGCGTGGACTGAAGCTTTCTTT	CASSGRQGAWTEAFF	few	TRBV9	TRBJ1-1	TRBD1
TGCAGCGTCTACTTAGCGGAGACCGGGGAGCTGTTTTTT	CSVYLAETGELFF	NA	TRBV29-1	TRBJ2-2	NA
TGTGCCAGCAGTCCTGTTGACAGGGAGTGGGATGGCTACACCTTC	CASSPVDREWDGYTF	few	TRBV7-7	TRBJ1-2	TRBD1
TGTGCCAGCCGCCGGACAGGGGGCGAGAACCTCTATGGCTACACCTTC	CASRRTGGENLYGYTF	NA	TRBV19	TRBJ1-2	TRBD1
TGTGCCAGCAAATCAGGGAGGTGGAACAATGAGCAGTTCTTC	CASKSGRWNNEQFF	NA	TRBV2	TRBJ2-1	NA
TGTGCCAGCAGCTCAAACAAGAAGACAGTTACCTATGGCTACACCTTC	CASSSNKKTVTYGYTF	few	TRBV11-2	TRBJ1-2	NA
TGCGCCAGCAGCTTGGACGCAGGGGTTAACACTGAAGCTTTCTTT	CASSLDAGVNTEAFF	NA	TRBV5-1	TRBJ1-1	NA
TGTGCCAGCAGTCTATACAGGGGGACCCAGTACTTC	CASSLYRGTQYF	NA	TRBV28	TRBJ2-5	TRBD1
TGCGCCAGCAGCCAACAGGGAACTAATGAAAAACTGTTTTTT	CASSQQGTNEKLFF	NA	TRBV4-3	TRBJ1-4	NA
TGTGCCAGCAGCTTCGGCCTAGAAGGAGAGACCCAGTACTTC	CASSFGLEGETQYF	NA	TRBV5-6	TRBJ2-5	NA
TGCGCCAGCAGCCAAGTCTACGGTATTGAAAAACTGTTTTTT	CASSQVYGIEKLFF	NA	TRBV4-1	TRBJ1-4	NA
TGTGCCTGGAGTGTCGGAGGGGCAACTAATGAAAAACTGTTTTTT	CAWSVGGATNEKLFF	NA	TRBV30	TRBJ1-4	NA
TGTGCCAGCAGCCCGTCGGGACAGCCCTACAATGAGCAGTTCTTC	CASSPSGQPYNEQFF	NA	TRBV7-3	TRBJ2-1	TRBD1
TGTGCCAGCAGTCCGACAGGCTACGAGCAGTACTTC	CASSPTGYEQYF	NA	TRBV27	TRBJ2-7	NA
TGTGCCAGCAGGCGACAGGTCTACTACAATGAGCAGTTCTTC	CASRRQVYYNEQFF	NA	TRBV27	TRBJ2-1	NA
TGTGCCAGCATGGTCAAGGGGACTATTTTCTACGAGCAGTACTTC	CASMVKGTIFYEQYF	NA	TRBV28	TRBJ2-7	TRBD2
TGTGCCAGCAGTGACGGGACAGGGGGACCCAATGAGCAGTTCTTC	CASSDGTGGPNEQFF	NA	TRBV2	TRBJ2-1	TRBD1
TGTGCCAGCAGCCAGCTCGGGACACTAAATATTTACGAGCAGTACTTC	CASSQLGTLNIYEQYF	NA	TRBV14	TRBJ2-7	NA
TGTGCCAGCAGCACCGGACTAAGCTCGGACGAGCAGTACTTC	CASSTGLSSDEQYF	NA	TRBV7-9	TRBJ2-7	NA
TGTGCCAGCAGCTTAGGTAGCGGGATGGTCGAGCAGTACTTC	CASSLGSGMVEQYF	few	TRBV7-9	TRBJ2-7	TRBD2